The next 30 T cell receptor beta chains were all read from a single sample in a study of T cells after yellow fever vaccination. TCRdb redid the calling of the 5' RACE reads with MiXCR, one entry per CDR3 protein. The sample lists fewer than 450,000 distinct CDR3 sequences, 7% to 9% seen once, with approximately 15% in the top ten. This sample comprised PBMCs, obtained more than 40 days after the first yellow fever vaccination. The receptor source for this set is a man aged 18-30 years who received the YFV17D yellow fever vaccine.

This clonotype occurred a few times. The chain carries TRBV6-1 and TRBJ2-1; no firm D call. This CDR3 has 15 amino acids. The V end lost 7 bases, the J end lost 5 bases, and 18 bases lay between the germline ends. The V gene's germline CDR1 is MNHNS and CDR2 SASEGT. Here the CDR3 DNA reads TGTGCCAGCAAAGATAGAAGAATCTTCGACAATGAGCAGTTCTTC. This codes for CASKDRRIFDNEQFF.

Many counts were recorded for this clonotype. The chain employs TRBV6-5 and TRBJ2-7; the match to TRBD2 covers 8 bases. The J segment lost 6 bases and the V segment lost 2 bases, leaving 0 bases of the junction unmatched. Germline CDR1 reads MNHEY; CDR2 reads SVGAGI. The CDR3 covers 12 residues. CDR3 region: CASSYSGGEQYV. The CDR3, as DNA: TGTGCCAGCAGTTACAGCGGGGGCGAGCAGTACGTC.

J is TRBJ1-3 and V is TRBV7-2, with D unresolved. Germline CDR1 and CDR2: SGHTA and FQGNSA. V was pared by 0 bases and J by 4 bases, with 10 bases between. The CDR3 consists of 15 residues. The CDR3 loop is CASSLALGPGNTIYF. The CDR3 DNA follows: TGTGCCAGCAGCTTAGCTCTCGGGCCCGGAAACACCATATATTTT.

This chain joins TRBV6-2 or TRBV6-3 and TRBJ2-6; D is ambiguous. V was pared by 8 bases and J by 0 bases, with 20 bases between. Germline V gene sequence: CDR1 MNHEY, CDR2 SVGEGT. This CDR3 region has 18 residues. CDR3 DNA: TGTGCCAGCCGTCCATTGGTCGTGGGTCTCTCTGGGGCCAACGTCCTGACTTTC. Translating it yields CASRPLVVGLSGANVLTF.

This clonotype showed up just a few times. The chain employs TRBV10-3 and TRBJ2-2; D is possibly TRBD1 (5 bases). V was clipped by 8 bases and J by 0 bases, with 10 bases between them. The CDR3 contains 14 residues. The V gene's germline CDR1 is ENHRY and CDR2 SYGVKD. Here the CDR3 reads CAIDSQANTGELFF. In DNA, the CDR3 is TGTGCCATCGACAGCCAAGCGAACACCGGGGAGCTGTTTTTT.

This clonotype was recorded a few times. The chain combines TRBV6-2 or TRBV6-3 with TRBJ2-2; a weak D match, TRBD2 (6 bases). Between the trimmed V and J ends, which lost 7 bases and 4 bases, there was a span of 16 bases. Germline V lookup: CDR1 MNHEY, CDR2 SVGEGT. The CDR3 runs 15 residues. The DNA for the CDR3 is TGTGCCAGCACCCCCCCCGGGGGTCTCACCGGGGAGCTGTTTTTT. This gives the protein CASTPPGGLTGELFF.

V is TRBV5-4 and J is TRBJ2-5, with no clear D. The V gene's germline CDR1 is SGHNT and CDR2 YYREEE (reference sequence). The V and J ends lost 3 bases and 4 bases respectively, with 16 bases between them. The CDR3 has 15 residues. CDR3 coding DNA: TGTGCCAGCAGCTACGGGCCTCAGCCCCCAGAGACCCAGTACTTC. It translates to CASSYGPQPPETQYF. Supplemented by reference TRBV5-4 and TRBJ2-5, the full variable domain reads ETGVTQSPTHLIKTRGQQVTLRCSSQSGHNTVSWYQQALGQGPQFIFQYYREEENGRGNFPPRFSGLQFPNYSSELNVNALELDDSALYLCASSYGPQPPETQYFGPGTRLLVL.

A few counts support this clonotype. This chain connects TRBV15 to TRBJ1-2; D is undetermined. V was cut by 0 bases and J by 4 bases, with 9 bases left in between. Germline V gene data show CDR1 as LNHNV and CDR2 as YYDKDF (reference sequence). CDR3 length: 14 residues. CDR3 nucleotide sequence: TGTGCCACCAGCAGAGATCAAGGGTTCTATGGCTACACCTTC. Protein: CATSRDQGFYGYTF.

This clonotype was recorded a few times. This CDR3 reads CASSLALGQGTDTQYF. The CDR3, as DNA: TGCGCCAGCAGCTTGGCCTTGGGACAGGGAACAGATACGCAGTATTTT. V and J are TRBV5-1 and TRBJ2-3, with TRBD1 identical over 9 bases. Losses at the gene ends were 0 bases for V and 3 bases for J; bases not matched to a gene: 5. The CDR3 contains 16 residues. From germline, CDR1 is SGHRS and CDR2 YFSETQ.

The chain has TRBV19 and TRBJ1-1, with D hard to call. V was clipped by 0 bases and J by 1 base, with 9 bases between them. CDR3 length equals 15 residues. Germline loops: CDR1 LNHDA, CDR2 SQIVND (reference sequence). In DNA, the CDR3 is TGTGCCAGTAGTATAGAGGGAAGGCCGAACACTGAAGCTTTCTTT. Protein sequence: CASSIEGRPNTEAFF.

This clonotype has more than one count but fewer than ten. The J gene is TRBJ1-1, the V gene TRBV7-9; no clear D. Germline values: CDR1 SEHNR, CDR2 FQNEAQ (reference sequence). The CDR3 runs to 12 residues. The germline V and J ends were trimmed by 2 bases and 7 bases, with 8 bases remaining between them. The CDR3 DNA reads as TGTGCCAGCAGCTTATCCCTGGTTGAAGCTTTCTTT. It is translated as CASSLSLVEAFF.

The sample holds many counts of this clonotype. The chain has TRBV10-1 and TRBJ2-5, with unresolved D. The CDR3 has 10 residues. Germline V gene lookup returns CDR1 WNHNN and CDR2 SYGVQD (reference sequence). The germline V and J ends were trimmed by 7 bases and 5 bases, with 5 bases remaining between them. This CDR3 reads CASMRETQYF. The CDR3 DNA reads TGCGCCAGCATGAGGGAGACCCAGTACTTC.

The chain has TRBV7-3 and TRBJ2-2; TRBD2 is a possible D gene (6 bases). Trimming pared 5 bases from V and 2 bases from J, leaving 9 bases between. Germline V gene sequence: CDR1 SGHTA, CDR2 FQGTGA. This CDR3 contains 14 residues. CDR3 in amino acids: CASSRDFNTGELFF. CDR3 DNA sequence: TGTGCCAGCAGCCGGGACTTCAACACCGGGGAGCTGTTTTTT.

The chain carries TRBV5-1 and TRBJ2-3; 9 bases are a match to TRBD1. The CDR3 spans 16 residues. The germline V gene encodes CDR1 SGHRS and CDR2 YFSETQ. Trimming cost V 0 bases and J 6 bases; bases outside gene matches: 8. CDR3 residues: CASSLAPGTGSDTQYF. The CDR3 DNA reads TGCGCCAGCAGCTTGGCCCCCGGGACAGGGAGCGATACGCAGTATTTT.

The chain employs TRBV7-2 and TRBJ2-3, with D possibly TRBD2 on 7 matching bases. With 2 bases removed from V and 5 bases from J, the gap between germline ends came to 14 bases. The CDR3 loop spans 15 amino acids. Germline CDR1 and CDR2: SGHTA and FQGNSA. The CDR3 reads CASSLRGGEGDTQYF. The CDR3 DNA is TGTGCCAGCAGCTTAAGGGGGGGGGAAGGAGATACGCAGTATTTT.

This clonotype was counted a few times. The chain carries TRBV5-1 and TRBJ2-1, with TRBD2 identical over 11 bases. The CDR3 has 15 amino acids. The V gene end was trimmed by 3 bases and the J gene end by 8 bases; junction bases not matched to a gene: 7. From germline, CDR1 is SGHRS and CDR2 YFSETQ. CDR3 loop: CASSSASGGFDEQFF. DNA for the CDR3: TGCGCCAGCAGCTCGGCTAGCGGGGGGTTCGATGAGCAGTTCTTC. Full variable domain (remainder filled in from reference TRBV5-1 and TRBJ2-1): KAGVTQTPRYLIKTRGQQVTLSCSPISGHRSVSWYQQTPGQGLQFLFEYFSETQRNKGNFPGRFSGRQFSNSRSEMNVSTLELGDSALYLCASSSASGGFDEQFFGPGTRLTVL.

Ten or more counts support this clonotype. The CDR3 coding sequence is TGTGCCAGCAGTGCGAGACAGGCCGACACTGAAGCTTTCTTT. Translation gives CASSARQADTEAFF. The chain employs TRBV6-1 and TRBJ1-1, with D possibly TRBD1 on 6 matching bases. Germline V gene data show CDR1 as MNHNS and CDR2 as SASEGT. There are 14 residues in the CDR3. The V end lost 4 bases, the J end lost 3 bases, and 12 bases lay between the germline ends.

This clonotype has just a few counts. J is TRBJ1-2 and V is TRBV20-1, with 8 bases matching TRBD1. CDR1 is DFQATT, CDR2 SNEGSKA, per germline (reference sequence). The CDR3 length is 14 residues. J lost 3 bases, V lost 6 bases, and 9 bases had no gene match. The CDR3 sequence is CSAVARDRHYGYTF. CDR3 in DNA: TGCAGTGCCGTAGCCCGGGACAGGCACTATGGCTACACCTTC.

The V and J genes are TRBV9 and TRBJ1-2, with D tentatively TRBD1 (6 bases). The length of the CDR3 is 14 residues. Germline V gives CDR1 SGDLS, CDR2 YYNGEE. The V end was cut by 3 bases, the J end by 7 bases, with 16 bases between. CDR3 region: CASSGPQGGSGYTF. DNA for the CDR3: TGTGCCAGCAGCGGACCACAGGGTGGGTCTGGCTACACCTTC.

This clonotype was picked up many times. The chain links TRBV5-1 to TRBJ2-1; possible D gene TRBD1, 6 bases. The germline V gene has CDR1 SGHRS and CDR2 YFSETQ. The CDR3 is made up of 16 amino acids. Trimming stripped 4 bases from V and 2 bases from J, with 16 bases between. CDR3 in amino acids: CASSDTPGVAYNEQFF. In nucleotides, the CDR3 is TGCGCCAGCAGCGACACCCCAGGGGTGGCCTACAATGAGCAGTTCTTC.

The table lists this clonotype with a few counts. The chain couples TRBV28 to TRBJ1-5; D call uncertain. Germline V gene data show CDR1 as MDHEN and CDR2 as SYDVKM. V was trimmed by 6 bases and J by 2 bases, leaving 11 bases between them. There are 14 residues in the CDR3. CDR3 protein: CASRVDGGNQPQHF. CDR3 in DNA: TGTGCCAGCAGAGTAGACGGGGGCAATCAGCCCCAGCATTTT.

Only a few counts were recorded for this clonotype. The V gene is TRBV7-3, the J gene TRBJ2-2, with D hard to call. This CDR3 is 12 amino acids long. Per the germline V gene, CDR1 is SGHTA and CDR2 is FQGTGA. Trimming removed 3 bases from V and 7 bases from J, with 6 bases in between. CDR3 nucleotide sequence: TGTGCCAGCAGCTTCGACGACGGGGAGCTGTTTTTT. Residues: CASSFDDGELFF.

The table lists this clonotype with a few counts. The rearrangement joins TRBV30 to TRBJ1-4; D ambiguous. Germline V lookup: CDR1 GTSNPN, CDR2 SVGIG (reference sequence). Trimming removed 3 bases from V and 8 bases from J, with 19 bases in between. The CDR3 sequence is 15 residues long. CDR3 region: CAWSHRTAPSEKLFF. CDR3 bases: TGTGCCTGGAGCCATCGGACGGCCCCGTCGGAAAAACTGTTTTTT.

This clonotype showed up just a few times. J is TRBJ2-6 and V is TRBV5-4; D gene uncertain. The germline V and J ends were trimmed by 6 bases and 4 bases, with 8 bases remaining between them. Looked up from germline, CDR1 is SGHNT and CDR2 is YYREEE (reference sequence). The CDR3 spans 13 residues. The CDR3 reads CASKGSGANVLTF. The CDR3 DNA sequence: TGTGCCAGCAAGGGCTCCGGGGCCAACGTCCTGACTTTC.

This clonotype was recorded a few times. The chain employs TRBV5-1 and TRBJ2-3, with 7 bases identical to TRBD2. V shed 0 bases and J 10 bases; nucleotides not matched to a gene: 5. Germline V gene data show CDR1 as SGHRS and CDR2 as YFSETQ. This CDR3 contains 13 residues. The CDR3 here is CASSLAGRSAQYF. The CDR3, as DNA: TGCGCCAGCAGCTTGGCCGGGAGGTCGGCGCAGTATTTT.

The chain has TRBV20-1 and TRBJ1-5; no definite D call. This CDR3 is built from 13 residues. Per germline, CDR1 DFQATT and CDR2 SNEGSKA (reference sequence). V dropped 6 bases and J dropped 3 bases, with 12 bases sitting between them. The CDR3 nucleotides are TGCAGTGCAATACCGGGAAACAATCAGCCCCAGCATTTT. This gives the protein CSAIPGNNQPQHF.

There are many counts of this clonotype. V and J are TRBV10-1 and TRBJ1-1; D is unclear. The germline CDR1 and CDR2 sequences are WNHNN and SYGVQD (reference sequence). The CDR3 contains 13 residues. Trimming left V 5 bases short and J 1 base short, with 8 bases between. The CDR3 reads CASSFNGNTEAFF. The CDR3 nucleotides are TGCGCCAGCAGTTTTAACGGGAACACTGAAGCTTTCTTT.

This clonotype was seen only a few times. The chain has TRBV2 and TRBJ2-4; 8 bases match TRBD1. This CDR3 region has 13 residues. V lost 4 bases, J lost 8 bases, and 4 bases stayed unmatched. CDR1 SNHLY and CDR2 FYNNEI come from the germline V gene. CDR3 in amino acids: CASSVRQGYIQYF. The CDR3 DNA sequence: TGTGCCAGCAGTGTTCGACAGGGGTACATTCAGTACTTC.

The chain employs TRBV10-3 and TRBJ1-2; D is undetermined. V dropped 4 bases and J dropped 1 base, with 13 bases sitting between them. Germline assignment: CDR1 ENHRY and CDR2 SYGVKD. The CDR3 loop spans 15 amino acids. The CDR3, as DNA: TGTGCCATCAGTGGCCCGGAGGGCGGTAACTATGGCTACACCTTC. This sequence encodes CAISGPEGGNYGYTF.

This chain connects TRBV20-1 to TRBJ2-5, with 7 bases aligning to TRBD1. This CDR3 comprises 15 residues. Germline CDR1 DFQATT, CDR2 SNEGSKA (reference sequence). J lost 2 bases, V lost 6 bases, and 12 bases had no gene match. The CDR3 DNA reads TGCAGTGCCTACCGGTTTGGGACAGCTCAAGAGACCCAGTACTTC. This codes for CSAYRFGTAQETQYF.